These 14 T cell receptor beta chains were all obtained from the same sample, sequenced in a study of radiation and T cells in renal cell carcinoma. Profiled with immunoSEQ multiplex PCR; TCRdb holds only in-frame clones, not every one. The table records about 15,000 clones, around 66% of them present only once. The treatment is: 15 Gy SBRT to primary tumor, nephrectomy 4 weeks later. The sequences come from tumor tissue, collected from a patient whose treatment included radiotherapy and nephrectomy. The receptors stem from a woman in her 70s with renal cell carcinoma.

The CDR3, as DNA: TGTGCCAGCAGTCCGGGGACGCAGTATTTT. This sequence encodes CASSPGTQYF. The gene calls are TRBV6-5 and TRBJ2-3; tentative D call: TRBD2 (5 bases). This CDR3 region has 10 residues. Germline lookup yields CDR1 MNHEY and CDR2 SVGAGI. Trimming stripped 5 bases from V and 9 bases from J, with 6 bases between.

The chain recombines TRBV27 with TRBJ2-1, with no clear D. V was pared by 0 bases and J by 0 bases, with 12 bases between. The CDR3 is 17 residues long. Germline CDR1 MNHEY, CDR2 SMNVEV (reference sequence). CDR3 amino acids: CASSLSGAWSSYNEQFF. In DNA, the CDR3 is TGTGCCAGCAGTTTATCCGGAGCATGGAGCTCCTACAATGAGCAGTTCTTC.

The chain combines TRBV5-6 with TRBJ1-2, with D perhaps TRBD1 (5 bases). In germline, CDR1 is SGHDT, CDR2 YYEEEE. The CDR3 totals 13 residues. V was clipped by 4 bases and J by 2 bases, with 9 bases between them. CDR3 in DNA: TGTGCCAGCAGCCTCTGGGGGAACTATGGCTACACCTTC. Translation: CASSLWGNYGYTF.

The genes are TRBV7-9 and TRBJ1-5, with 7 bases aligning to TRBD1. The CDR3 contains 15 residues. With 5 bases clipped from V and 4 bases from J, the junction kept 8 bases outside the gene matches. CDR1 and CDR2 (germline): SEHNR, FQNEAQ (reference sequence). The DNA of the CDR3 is TGTGCCAGCAGCCCTGGGAAGGGGGCTAATCAGCCCCAGCATTTT. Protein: CASSPGKGANQPQHF.

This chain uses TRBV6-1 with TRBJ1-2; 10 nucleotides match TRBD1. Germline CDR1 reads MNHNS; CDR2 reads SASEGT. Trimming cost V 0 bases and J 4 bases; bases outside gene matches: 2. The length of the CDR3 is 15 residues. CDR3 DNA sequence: TGTGCCAGCAGTGAAGCGGGACAGGGGAGCTATGGCTACACCTTC. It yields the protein CASSEAGQGSYGYTF.

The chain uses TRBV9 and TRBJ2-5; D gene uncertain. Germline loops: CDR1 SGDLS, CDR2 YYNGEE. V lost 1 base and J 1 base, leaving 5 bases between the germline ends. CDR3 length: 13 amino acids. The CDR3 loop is CASSVSGQETQYF. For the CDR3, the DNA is TGTGCCAGCAGCGTAAGTGGCCAAGAGACCCAGTACTTC.

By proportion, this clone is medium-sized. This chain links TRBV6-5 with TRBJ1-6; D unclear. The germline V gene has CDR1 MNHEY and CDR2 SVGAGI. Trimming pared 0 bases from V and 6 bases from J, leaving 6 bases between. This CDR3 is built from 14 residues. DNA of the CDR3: TGTGCCAGCAGTTACTCAGATTCTAATTCACCCCTCCACTTT. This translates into CASSYSDSNSPLHF.

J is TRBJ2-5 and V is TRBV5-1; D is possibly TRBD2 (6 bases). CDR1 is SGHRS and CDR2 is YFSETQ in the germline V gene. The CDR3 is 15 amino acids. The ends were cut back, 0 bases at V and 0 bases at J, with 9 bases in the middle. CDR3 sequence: CASSLAGVHQETQYF. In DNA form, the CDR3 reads TGCGCCAGCAGCTTGGCGGGGGTTCACCAAGAGACCCAGTACTTC.

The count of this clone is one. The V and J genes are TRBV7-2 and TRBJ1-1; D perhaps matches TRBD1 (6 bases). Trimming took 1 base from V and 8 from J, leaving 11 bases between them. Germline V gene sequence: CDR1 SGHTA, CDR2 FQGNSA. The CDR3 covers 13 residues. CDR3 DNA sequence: TGTGCCAGCAGCTTAGAAGACACAGGGGAAGCTTTCTTT. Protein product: CASSLEDTGEAFF.

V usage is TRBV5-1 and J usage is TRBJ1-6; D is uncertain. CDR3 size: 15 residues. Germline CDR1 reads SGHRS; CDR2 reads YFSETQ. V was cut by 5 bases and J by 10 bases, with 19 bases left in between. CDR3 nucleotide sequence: TGCGCCAGCAGTTATACTCAGCCGGGGTCGTCACCCCTCCACTTT. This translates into CASSYTQPGSSPLHF. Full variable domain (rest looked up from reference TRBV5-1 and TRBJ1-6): KAGVTQTPRYLIKTRGQQVTLSCSPISGHRSVSWYQQTPGQGLQFLFEYFSETQRNKGNFPGRFSGRQFSNSRSEMNVSTLELGDSALYLCASSYTQPGSSPLHFGNGTRLTVT.

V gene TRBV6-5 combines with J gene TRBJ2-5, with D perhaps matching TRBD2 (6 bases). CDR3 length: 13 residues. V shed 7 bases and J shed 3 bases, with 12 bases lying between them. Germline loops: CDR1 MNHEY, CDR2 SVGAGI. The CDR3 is CASKEGLKETQYF. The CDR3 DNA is TGTGCCAGCAAAGAGGGACTTAAAGAGACCCAGTACTTC.

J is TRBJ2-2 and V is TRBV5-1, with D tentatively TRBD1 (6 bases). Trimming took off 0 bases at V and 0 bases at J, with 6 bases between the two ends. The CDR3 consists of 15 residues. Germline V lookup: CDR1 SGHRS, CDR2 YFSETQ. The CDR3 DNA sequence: TGCGCCAGCAGCTTGGACAGGGCGAACACCGGGGAGCTGTTTTTT. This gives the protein CASSLDRANTGELFF. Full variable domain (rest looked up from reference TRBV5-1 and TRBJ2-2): KAGVTQTPRYLIKTRGQQVTLSCSPISGHRSVSWYQQTPGQGLQFLFEYFSETQRNKGNFPGRFSGRQFSNSRSEMNVSTLELGDSALYLCASSLDRANTGELFFGEGSRLTVL.

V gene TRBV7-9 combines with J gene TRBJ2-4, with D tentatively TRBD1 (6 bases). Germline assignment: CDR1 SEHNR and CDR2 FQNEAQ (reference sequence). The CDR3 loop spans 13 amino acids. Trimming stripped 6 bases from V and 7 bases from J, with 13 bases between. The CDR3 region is CASRTGGENIQYF. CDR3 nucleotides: TGTGCCAGCAGAACTGGGGGCGAGAACATTCAGTACTTC.

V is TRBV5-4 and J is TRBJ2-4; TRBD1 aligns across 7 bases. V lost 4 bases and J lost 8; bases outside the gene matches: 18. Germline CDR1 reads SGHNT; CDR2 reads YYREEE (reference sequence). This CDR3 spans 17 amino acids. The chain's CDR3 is CASSIGGASGGVDIQYF. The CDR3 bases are TGTGCCAGCAGCATAGGTGGGGCGTCAGGGGGAGTAGACATTCAGTACTTC.